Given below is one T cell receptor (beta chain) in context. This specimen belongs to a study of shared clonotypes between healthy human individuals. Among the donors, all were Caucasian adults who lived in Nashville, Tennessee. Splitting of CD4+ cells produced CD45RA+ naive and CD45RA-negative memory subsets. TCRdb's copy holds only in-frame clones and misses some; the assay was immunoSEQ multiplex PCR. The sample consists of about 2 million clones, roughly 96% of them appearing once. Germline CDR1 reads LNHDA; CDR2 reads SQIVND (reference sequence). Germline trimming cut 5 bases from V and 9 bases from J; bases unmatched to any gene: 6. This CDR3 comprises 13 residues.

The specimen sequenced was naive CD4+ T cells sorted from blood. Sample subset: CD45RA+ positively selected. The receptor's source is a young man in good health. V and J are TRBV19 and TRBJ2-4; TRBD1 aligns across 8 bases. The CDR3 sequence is CASSPGQGGIQYF. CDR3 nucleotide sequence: TGTGCCAGTAGTCCTGGACAGGGAGGCATTCAGTACTTC.